This passage covers 27 T cell receptor beta chains from one sample sequenced in a study of blood T cells in healthy people across ages. The second PCR ran about 6 to 11 cycles with a sample-barcoded 5' primer and J-beta primers. TCRdb reprocessed the 5' RACE reads with MiXCR, giving one entry per CDR3 protein. The profile shows around 1,900,000 distinct CDR3 sequences, more than 35% of them singletons. Sequencing was carried out using blood. These TCRs come from a human donor in good health.

As for this clonotype: Germline and junction disagree at one end, which may indicate a read error. The genes are TRBV6-1 and TRBJ1-5; no firm D call. This CDR3 spans 11 amino acids. Germline V gene data show CDR1 as MNHNS and CDR2 as SASEGT. CDR3 residues: CASSANRPQHF. The CDR3 DNA sequence: TGTGCCAGCAGTGCCAATCGGCCCCAGCATTTT.

The chain recombines TRBV9 with TRBJ2-5, with D possibly TRBD2 on 6 matching bases. V was clipped by 0 bases and J by 4 bases, with 13 bases between them. Germline V gene lookup returns CDR1 SGDLS and CDR2 YYNGEE. This CDR3 comprises 15 residues. CDR3: CASSVADFSGETQYF. The CDR3 coding sequence is TGTGCCAGCAGCGTAGCCGATTTTAGCGGAGAGACCCAGTACTTC.

This clonotype has just a few counts. The DNA for the CDR3 is TGTGCCATCCAAAGTGCCCCTAACTATGGCTACACCTTC. It encodes CAIQSAPNYGYTF. The gene calls are TRBV2 and TRBJ1-2; D remains ambiguous. There are 13 residues in the CDR3. Trimming removed 10 bases from V and 0 bases from J, with 12 bases in between. The germline V gene encodes CDR1 SNHLY and CDR2 FYNNEI.

The V call is TRBV7-9, the J call TRBJ2-1; 7 nucleotides align to TRBD1. Germline CDR1 SEHNR, CDR2 FQNEAQ (reference sequence). The junction had 14 bases not matched to a gene; V was cut back by 8 bases and J by 7 bases. The CDR3 spans 15 residues. The CDR3 reads CASAETDRIFNEQFF. CDR3 DNA: TGTGCCAGCGCAGAGACGGACAGGATCTTTAATGAGCAGTTCTTC.

This chain joins TRBV12-3 or TRBV12-4 and TRBJ2-2; D is unresolved. The ends were cut back, 2 bases at V and 1 base at J, with 11 bases in the middle. The CDR3 is made up of 16 amino acids. The CDR3 region is CASSLLVPLNTGELFF. CDR3 nucleotides: TGTGCCAGCAGTTTACTTGTCCCCCTGAACACCGGGGAGCTGTTTTTT.

This clonotype has just one count. The V call is TRBV20-1, the J call TRBJ1-2, with D possibly matching TRBD1 (6 bases). This CDR3 has 13 amino acids. The ends were cut back, 6 bases at V and 4 bases at J, with 15 bases in the middle. CDR1 is DFQATT, CDR2 SNEGSKA, per germline (reference sequence). The CDR3 region has the DNA TGCAGTGCCACTAGCTCAGGGGCCTATGGCTACACCTTC. Translation gives CSATSSGAYGYTF.

This sequence joins TRBV3-1 and TRBJ1-3; the match to TRBD1 covers 8 bases. The CDR3 loop spans 17 amino acids. The V gene's germline CDR1 is LGHDT and CDR2 YNNKEL (reference sequence). The trim removed 1 base at V and 1 base at J, leaving 6 bases unmatched. Here the CDR3 DNA reads TGTGCCAGCAGCCAAGCCGGACAGGGAGGGTCTGGAAACACCATATATTTT. This codes for CASSQAGQGGSGNTIYF.

The V and J genes are TRBV7-9 and TRBJ1-2; D possibly corresponds to TRBD1 (6 bases). The germline gives CDR1 SEHNR, CDR2 FQNEAQ (reference sequence). The CDR3 is 14 residues long. The germline V and J ends were trimmed by 4 bases and 2 bases, with 11 bases remaining between them. CDR3 protein: CASSSSQGNYGYTF. As DNA, the CDR3 is TGTGCCAGCAGCTCATCCCAGGGGAACTATGGCTACACCTTC.

The CDR3 protein is CASSPWTGGSTEAFF. The CDR3 coding sequence is TGTGCCAGCAGTCCCTGGACAGGGGGTTCCACTGAAGCTTTCTTT. This sequence joins TRBV12-3 or TRBV12-4 and TRBJ1-1, with 10 bases that match TRBD1. The CDR3 contains 15 residues. Trimming took 5 bases from V and 4 from J; bases not matched to a gene: 7.

This clonotype was counted a few times. The CDR3 region has the DNA TGTGCCAGCAGTTCCCGGGACAGCGCACTCTATGGCTACACCTTC. It translates to CASSSRDSALYGYTF. J is TRBJ1-2 and V is TRBV12-3 or TRBV12-4; 7 bases line up with TRBD1. V lost 4 bases to trimming and J lost 4 bases; unmatched junction nucleotides: 9. The CDR3 has 15 amino acids.

The V and J genes are TRBV6-1 and TRBJ2-7; D perhaps matches TRBD2 (6 bases). The CDR3 contains 15 residues. The germline V gene has CDR1 MNHNS and CDR2 SASEGT. V lost 3 bases and J 3 bases, leaving 15 bases between the germline ends. The CDR3 nucleotides read TGTGCCAGCAGTGATCACGGGGGTCGGGACTACGAGCAGTACTTC. Residues: CASSDHGGRDYEQYF.

V gene TRBV29-1 combines with J gene TRBJ1-2; D gene ambiguous. Germline V lookup: CDR1 SQVTM, CDR2 ANQGSEA. The CDR3 has 13 amino acids. V gave up 3 bases and J gave up 1 base, with 9 bases separating them. The CDR3 protein is CSVEGSYNYGYTF. As DNA, the CDR3 is TGCAGCGTTGAGGGCAGTTATAACTATGGCTACACCTTC.

This clonotype came up a few times. The V and J genes are TRBV5-1 and TRBJ2-5, with 9 bases that match TRBD1. The CDR3 contains 16 residues. Germline V gives CDR1 SGHRS, CDR2 YFSETQ. V gave up 4 bases and J gave up 2 bases; unmatched junction bases: 9. The CDR3 loop is CASSLEDRGGQETQYF. As DNA, the CDR3 is TGCGCCAGCAGCCTAGAGGACAGGGGAGGGCAAGAGACCCAGTACTTC.

About this clonotype: The junction differs from germline at one of its ends, possibly a read error. The genes are TRBV20-1 and TRBJ1-2, with a tentative D call TRBD1 (6 bases). Looked up from germline, CDR1 is DFQATT and CDR2 is SNEGSKA (reference sequence). The CDR3 loop spans 16 amino acids. CDR3 bases: TGCAGTACTAGAGACCCTGGGGGCGGCGGATCAGGTGGCTACACCTTC. This gives the protein CSTRDPGGGGSGGYTF.

In its sample, this clonotype was seen once. The chain recombines TRBV6-2 or TRBV6-3 with TRBJ1-6; D unresolved. V lost 0 bases and J lost 7, with 10 bases in between. Germline assignment: CDR1 MNHEY and CDR2 SVGEGT. This CDR3 region has 15 residues. CDR3 in DNA: TGTGCCAGCAGTTACTCCGGACGGATAAATTCACCCCTCCACTTT. Translating it yields CASSYSGRINSPLHF.

The sample holds a few counts of this clonotype. V and J are TRBV12-3 or TRBV12-4 and TRBJ2-1; D is ambiguous. The ends were cut back, 8 bases at V and 7 bases at J, with 9 bases in the middle. The CDR3 runs 11 residues. CDR3 sequence reads: CASGDRNEQFF. CDR3 nucleotides: TGTGCCAGCGGTGATAGGAATGAGCAGTTCTTC.

The rearrangement uses TRBV20-1 and TRBJ2-3; 7 bases are a match to TRBD2. Unmatched junction bases numbered 17, after V lost 4 bases and J lost 4 bases. This CDR3 is 17 amino acids long. Germline lookup yields CDR1 DFQATT and CDR2 SNEGSKA (reference sequence). The DNA for the CDR3 is TGCAGTGCTATCAACCGGCCCCTAGCGGACGGCGCAGATACGCAGTATTTT. Translated: CSAINRPLADGADTQYF.

V is TRBV7-7 and J is TRBJ1-6; D is unresolved. This CDR3 contains 15 residues. The V and J ends lost 3 bases and 7 bases respectively, with 13 bases between them. Germline V gene lookup returns CDR1 SSHAT and CDR2 FNYEAQ (reference sequence). The CDR3 DNA reads as TGTGCCAGCAGCTTGGACCTCTCAGGAAATTCACCCCTCCACTTT. Protein product: CASSLDLSGNSPLHF.

V is TRBV2 and J is TRBJ1-1; D ambiguous. CDR1 and CDR2 from the germline V gene are SNHLY and FYNNEI. V lost 4 bases and J 3 bases, leaving 6 bases between the germline ends. The CDR3 length is 12 residues. CDR3 DNA: TGTGCCAGCAGTGGTTTGGACACTGAAGCTTTCTTT. It is translated as CASSGLDTEAFF.

This clonotype was detected only a few times. The J gene is TRBJ2-5, the V gene TRBV20-1, with D unresolved. Germline V CDR1 and CDR2: DFQATT, SNEGSKA (reference sequence). V shed 4 bases and J shed 1 base, with 10 bases lying between them. The CDR3 is made up of 13 amino acids. Here the CDR3 DNA reads TGCAGTGCTAATGAACACCTCCAAGAGACCCAGTACTTC. Translation gives CSANEHLQETQYF.

This rearrangement joins TRBV24-1 to TRBJ2-5; D is perhaps TRBD2 (5 bases). Germline V gene data show CDR1 as KGHDR and CDR2 as SFDVKD. The V gene lost 1 base and the J gene lost 3 bases, with 23 bases spanning the gap. The CDR3 runs to 19 residues. CDR3 region: CATSDFTQGSRNWKETQYF. The CDR3 nucleotides are TGTGCCACCAGTGATTTTACCCAAGGGAGTCGGAACTGGAAAGAGACCCAGTACTTC.

This sequence joins TRBV12-3 or TRBV12-4 and TRBJ1-1; the D gene is possibly TRBD1 (5 bases). This CDR3 region has 15 residues. V dropped 5 bases and J dropped 4 bases, with 17 bases sitting between them. The CDR3 sequence: CASSITRQYGTEAFF. CDR3 nucleotide sequence: TGTGCCAGCAGTATAACGAGACAGTACGGCACTGAAGCTTTCTTT.

This clonotype was seen ten or more times. V is TRBV11-2 and J is TRBJ2-4; D might be TRBD1 (5 bases). V gave up 0 bases and J gave up 9 bases, with 9 bases separating them. The CDR3 covers 13 residues. The germline gives CDR1 SGHAT, CDR2 FQNNGV. DNA of the CDR3: TGTGCCAGCAGCTTAGAGCCGCAGGGCATTCAGTACTTC. This translates into CASSLEPQGIQYF.

About this clonotype: A much bigger clone sits one base away, suggesting this may be a read error. The chain combines TRBV12-3 or TRBV12-4 with TRBJ2-1, with D tentatively TRBD1 or TRBD2 (5 bases each). The CDR3 contains 13 residues. The CDR3: CASSLGTSNIQFF. CDR3 nucleotides: TGTGCCAGCAGCTTAGGGACGTCAAACATTCAGTTCTTC.

The chain recombines TRBV5-1 with TRBJ2-1, with D perhaps TRBD2 (5 bases). This CDR3 has 12 residues. CDR1 is SGHRS and CDR2 is YFSETQ in the germline V gene. Trimming removed 6 bases at V and 10 bases at J, with 14 bases between. The CDR3 region has the DNA TGCGCCAGCATAGGCGGGTATGGGGAGCAGTTCTTC. Translated: CASIGGYGEQFF. Combining the CDR3 with reference TRBV5-1 and TRBJ2-1 gives the whole variable domain KAGVTQTPRYLIKTRGQQVTLSCSPISGHRSVSWYQQTPGQGLQFLFEYFSETQRNKGNFPGRFSGRQFSNSRSEMNVSTLELGDSALYLCASIGGYGEQFFGPGTRLTVL.

The chain is built from TRBV12-3 or TRBV12-4 and TRBJ2-3, with TRBD1 matching over 8 bases. V trimming: 7 bases; J trimming: 6 bases; junction bases outside the gene matches: 9. This CDR3 spans 14 amino acids. This CDR3 reads CASNFGQGRDTQYF. CDR3 bases: TGTGCCAGCAATTTCGGACAGGGAAGGGATACGCAGTATTTT.

This clonotype was recorded at least ten times. The genes are TRBV7-2 and TRBJ2-3; D unclear. Germline CDR1 and CDR2: SGHTA and FQGNSA. Deletions cut 2 bases from V and 0 bases from J, with 6 bases between. This CDR3 is built from 14 residues. The CDR3 sequence: CASSLLSSTDTQYF. In DNA form, the CDR3 reads TGTGCCAGCAGCTTACTTTCTAGCACAGATACGCAGTATTTT.